What follows is one T cell receptor (beta chain) and its context. Its cognate antigen is unknown. The source of the sample is a study of OX40 agonist ivuxolimab in advanced cancers. The germline gives CDR1 SGHVS, CDR2 FQNEAQ. CDR3 length: 15 amino acids. Trimming stripped 5 bases from V and 2 bases from J, with 14 bases between. Clones were sequenced by immunoSEQ multiplex PCR, and TCRdb holds only the in-frame ones, with some missing. This sample yields 35,000 to 50,000 clones, of which 82% are seen a single time; about 23% belongs to the top ten. General study findings and limits: Expanded peripheral T cells had an undetermined antigen specificity.

The chain carries TRBV7-8 and TRBJ2-3; TRBD2 might be the D (5 bases). The sample here was CD4+ or CD8+ T cells sorted from blood, taken in a trial of the OX40 agonist ivuxolimab. The sequence came from an adult with an advanced solid tumor such as melanoma, head and neck, liver or kidney cancer. The DNA for the CDR3 is TGTGCCAGCAGCCGCCGGGAACAGAACACAGATACGCAGTATTTT. Its translation is CASSRREQNTDTQYF.